This entry lists 29 T cell receptor beta chains sequenced from one sample in a study of blood T cell repertoires in COVID-19. TCRdb's table, derived via immunoSEQ multiplex PCR, lists solely in-frame clones and lacks some. The sample has 200,000 to 250,000 clones; more than 75% are singletons. Sequencing used peripheral blood. These receptors were collected from a woman aged 80 or over with COVID-19, enrolled during active disease.

This clone was found once. The CDR3 DNA sequence: TGTGCCAGCAGCCAGATGAAGGGGCGACCCTCCCCCTACGAGCAGTACTTC. Encoded protein: CASSQMKGRPSPYEQYF. The chain has TRBV27 and TRBJ2-7; TRBD1 might be the D (5 bases). Trimming removed 6 bases from V and 2 bases from J, with 23 bases in between. This CDR3 has 17 amino acids. Germline CDR1 is MNHEY and CDR2 is SMNVEV (reference sequence).

A word on this clone: The sample holds other DNA sequences that translate to the same CDR3. The chain has TRBV5-1 and TRBJ2-3; TRBD2 agrees at 8 bases. V gave up 0 bases and J gave up 1 base; unmatched junction bases: 4. The germline CDR1 and CDR2 sequences are SGHRS and YFSETQ. This CDR3 contains 16 residues. CDR3 sequence reads: CASSLAGGPGTDTQYF. The CDR3 coding sequence is TGCGCCAGCAGCTTGGCGGGGGGGCCGGGCACAGATACGCAGTATTTT.

The chain is built from TRBV13 and TRBJ2-7, with 11 nucleotides matching TRBD2. Per the germline V gene, CDR1 is PRHDT and CDR2 is FYEKMQ (reference sequence). The CDR3 loop spans 15 amino acids. Trimming took 5 bases from V and 2 from J; bases not matched to a gene: 5. DNA of the CDR3: TGTGCCAGCAGCCTAATGACTAGCGGGGCCTACGAGCAGTACGTC. Translated: CASSLMTSGAYEQYV.

The chain recombines TRBV28 with TRBJ1-5, with TRBD1 identical over 8 bases. The V gene end was trimmed by 6 bases and the J gene end by 7 bases; junction bases not matched to a gene: 11. Germline V gene lookup returns CDR1 MDHEN and CDR2 SYDVKM. The CDR3 length is 15 residues. The CDR3 protein is CASSSRRQGYQPQHF. The CDR3, as DNA: TGTGCCAGCAGCTCAAGACGACAGGGGTACCAGCCCCAGCATTTT.

The chain carries TRBV6-5 and TRBJ1-2; the D gene is possibly TRBD1 (5 bases). The length of the CDR3 is 13 residues. Germline V gives CDR1 MNHEY, CDR2 SVGAGI. Trimming stripped 6 bases from V and 0 bases from J, with 8 bases between. CDR3 nucleotides: TGTGCCAGCAGGACAGAATCTAACTATGGCTACACCTTC. Amino acids: CASRTESNYGYTF.

V gene TRBV5-1 combines with J gene TRBJ1-3; D is ambiguous. Germline V CDR1 and CDR2: SGHRS, YFSETQ. The CDR3 is made up of 16 amino acids. Trimming left V 0 bases short and J 0 bases short, with 10 bases between. The DNA for the CDR3 is TGCGCCAGCAGCTTGGTTGGTCTTAGCTCTGGAAACACCATATATTTT. It codes for CASSLVGLSSGNTIYF.

V and J are TRBV20-1 and TRBJ1-4; D is perhaps TRBD1 (5 bases). Trimming cost V 3 bases and J 2 bases, with 16 bases left between them. The CDR3 consists of 16 residues. Germline lookup yields CDR1 DFQATT and CDR2 SNEGSKA (reference sequence). Here the CDR3 reads CSASGVFRGTNEKLFF. The CDR3 region has the DNA TGCAGTGCTAGTGGGGTGTTTCGGGGGACTAATGAAAAACTGTTTTTT.

This clone was seen only a few times. The chain carries TRBV6-7 and TRBJ2-7; D might be TRBD1 (5 bases). TRBV6-7 is sorted into the ORF group, with uncertain function. The CDR3 covers 15 residues. Trimming cost V 3 bases and J 0 bases, with 12 bases left between them. The CDR3 DNA follows: TGTGCCAGCAGTTATTGTTCCAGGGACTCCTACGAGCAGTACGTC. This codes for CASSYCSRDSYEQYV.

The chain is built from TRBV21-1 and TRBJ1-5; the tabulated D call, TRBD1, remains unverified against the DNA. TRBV21-1 is a known pseudogene. The CDR3 loop spans 15 amino acids. The CDR3 DNA is TGTGCCAGCAGCAAAGAAAGGACAGAGGTACTGGCCCAGCATTTT. Amino acid sequence: CASSKERTEVLAQHF.

The chain combines TRBV27 with TRBJ2-3; TRBD2 might be the D (5 bases). Germline assignment: CDR1 MNHEY and CDR2 SMNVEV (reference sequence). The CDR3 extends over 11 amino acids. The V gene lost 8 bases and the J gene lost 2 bases, with 5 bases spanning the gap. CDR3 in DNA: TGTGCCAGCGGACTCACAGATACGCAGTATTTT. Residues: CASGLTDTQYF.

The chain links TRBV9 to TRBJ2-7; TRBD1 agrees at 8 bases. The CDR3 covers 18 residues. The V gene end was trimmed by 4 bases and the J gene end by 2 bases; junction bases not matched to a gene: 17. Germline-derived CDR1 and CDR2 are SGDLS and YYNGEE. CDR3 nucleotides: TGTGCCAGCAGCCCCCAAGGACAGGGCTACCGGCGGGCCTACGAGCAGTACTTC. Its translation is CASSPQGQGYRRAYEQYF.

The V call is TRBV14, the J call TRBJ1-1, with no clear D. The CDR3 is 11 residues long. Trimming took 0 bases from V and 10 from J, leaving 6 bases between them. The germline V gene encodes CDR1 SGHDN and CDR2 FVKESK. The DNA of the CDR3 is TGTGCCAGCAGCCAAGACGGTGTAGCTTTCTTT. This codes for CASSQDGVAFF.

The chain combines TRBV2 with TRBJ2-6; possible D gene TRBD1, 6 bases. Germline CDR1 and CDR2: SNHLY and FYNNEI. This CDR3 has 13 residues. V gave up 10 bases and J gave up 3 bases, with 10 bases separating them. The DNA for the CDR3 is TGTGCCAATAGACAGGATGGGGCCAACGTCCTGACTTTC. It codes for CANRQDGANVLTF.

As for this clone: This specimen includes other DNA sequences encoding the same CDR3. The rearrangement links TRBV5-1 to TRBJ2-1; D not resolved. This CDR3 spans 15 amino acids. Germline V gene lookup returns CDR1 SGHRS and CDR2 YFSETQ. The V end lost 0 bases, the J end lost 1 base, and 8 bases lay between the germline ends. CDR3 in amino acids: CASSLESPSYNEQFF. The CDR3, as DNA: TGCGCCAGCAGCTTGGAATCCCCTTCCTACAATGAGCAGTTCTTC.

The chain employs TRBV19 and TRBJ1-2; 7 bases align to TRBD1. Germline CDR1 reads LNHDA; CDR2 reads SQIVND (reference sequence). This CDR3 is built from 13 residues. The J segment lost 2 bases and the V segment lost 4 bases, leaving 1 base of the junction unmatched. The CDR3 spells CASSTGQNYGYTF. The CDR3 DNA sequence: TGTGCCAGTAGTACGGGACAGAACTATGGCTACACCTTC.

CDR3 sequence: CASSQDLAFTGNTIYF. The CDR3 bases are TGTGCCAGCAGCCAAGATCTGGCTTTTACTGGAAACACCATATATTTT. V usage is TRBV4-2 and J usage is TRBJ1-3; D ambiguous. V shed 0 bases and J shed 2 bases, with 11 bases lying between them. Germline V gives CDR1 LGHNA, CDR2 YNFKEQ. The CDR3 contains 16 residues.

The CDR3 loop reads CASSPRGSNTGELFF. CDR3 sequence (DNA): TGTGCCAGCAGCCCGCGGGGGTCGAACACCGGGGAGCTGTTTTTT. The V call is TRBV14, the J call TRBJ2-2; TRBD2 matches 7 bases. Per the germline V gene, CDR1 is SGHDN and CDR2 is FVKESK. Trimming at V came to 4 bases and at J to 0 bases, leaving 2 bases not matched to a gene. This CDR3 has 15 amino acids.

This clone was detected a few times. The rearrangement uses TRBV30 and TRBJ2-3, with TRBD1 as a possible D gene (6 bases). There are 15 residues in the CDR3. V was clipped by 1 base and J by 2 bases, with 13 bases between them. Per the germline V gene, CDR1 is GTSNPN and CDR2 is SVGIG (reference sequence). The CDR3 bases are TGTGCCTGGAGTGCAATGGACAGTTTCACAGATACGCAGTATTTT. Translated: CAWSAMDSFTDTQYF.

The rearrangement joins TRBV7-8 to TRBJ1-3; D gene uncertain. The CDR3 extends over 15 amino acids. Germline values: CDR1 SGHVS, CDR2 FQNEAQ. V shed 1 base and J shed 6 bases, with 13 bases lying between them. The CDR3 region is CASSLGGYMANTIYF. CDR3 nucleotides: TGTGCCAGCAGCTTAGGAGGCTACATGGCAAACACCATATATTTT.

The genes are TRBV18 and TRBJ1-2; unclear D gene. Trimming left V 1 base short and J 0 bases short, with 9 bases between. Germline lookup yields CDR1 KGHSH and CDR2 LQKENI. The CDR3 is 15 residues long. CDR3 DNA sequence: TGTGCCAGCTCACCACTAGTTTCGACTAACTATGGCTACACCTTC. This sequence encodes CASSPLVSTNYGYTF.

This chain links TRBV2 with TRBJ2-3; 7 bases are shared with TRBD1. Trimming cost V 4 bases and J 5 bases; bases outside gene matches: 3. The CDR3 consists of 13 residues. The germline V gene encodes CDR1 SNHLY and CDR2 FYNNEI. Here the CDR3 reads CASSGQGRDTQYF. DNA of the CDR3: TGTGCCAGCAGTGGACAGGGTAGAGATACGCAGTATTTT.

The chain links TRBV5-1 to TRBJ2-3; TRBD2 matches at 10 bases. Unmatched junction bases numbered 4, after V lost 2 bases and J lost 4 bases. The CDR3 is 15 amino acids. Germline-derived CDR1 and CDR2 are SGHRS and YFSETQ. CDR3 residues: CASSFSGTSADTQYF. The CDR3, as DNA: TGCGCCAGCAGCTTTTCCGGGACTAGCGCAGATACGCAGTATTTT.

The V and J genes are TRBV27 and TRBJ2-3, with 10 bases identical to TRBD2. This CDR3 comprises 14 residues. Germline CDR1 MNHEY, CDR2 SMNVEV (reference sequence). Trimming cost V 8 bases and J 3 bases; bases outside gene matches: 5. In DNA, the CDR3 is TGTGCCAGCGCTAGCGGGGGATTAACAGATACGCAGTATTTT. It translates to CASASGGLTDTQYF.

This clone was seen only once. The rearrangement uses TRBV7-2 and TRBJ2-1; D gene ambiguous. Trimming shortened V by 6 bases and J by 4 bases, and 10 bases separated the two germline ends. This CDR3 contains 13 residues. The germline gives CDR1 SGHTA, CDR2 FQGNSA. This chain's CDR3 is CASSHDTYNEQFF. DNA of the CDR3: TGTGCCAGCAGTCACGACACATACAATGAGCAGTTCTTC.

The chain recombines TRBV7-2 with TRBJ1-4; a weak D match, TRBD1 (5 bases). Germline CDR1 reads SGHTA; CDR2 reads FQGNSA. The CDR3 has 15 residues. The germline V and J ends were trimmed by 1 base and 2 bases, with 8 bases remaining between them. The CDR3 coding sequence is TGTGCCAGCAGCTTAGGGGCAGGGACTAATGAAAAACTGTTTTTT. This translates into CASSLGAGTNEKLFF.

The chain joins TRBV6-5 to TRBJ1-1, with 7 bases that match TRBD1. The CDR3 has 16 amino acids. Germline V gives CDR1 MNHEY, CDR2 SVGAGI. Trimming took 4 bases from V and 4 from J; bases not matched to a gene: 12. The chain's CDR3 is CASSFPPGQRGTEAFF. DNA for the CDR3: TGTGCCAGCAGTTTCCCACCGGGACAGAGAGGCACTGAAGCTTTCTTT.

V is TRBV7-6 and J is TRBJ1-1, with a weak D call TRBD1 (6 bases). The V end lost 0 bases, the J end lost 0 bases, and 11 bases lay between the germline ends. The CDR3 loop spans 16 amino acids. The germline V gene encodes CDR1 SGHVS and CDR2 FNYEAQ. The CDR3 DNA sequence: TGTGCCAGCAGCTTAGCTACAGGGCGGGTGAACACTGAAGCTTTCTTT. It yields the protein CASSLATGRVNTEAFF.

The chain carries TRBV18 and TRBJ1-2; TRBD1 aligns across 9 bases. Germline CDR1 is KGHSH and CDR2 is LQKENI. Unmatched junction bases numbered 12, after V lost 4 bases and J lost 3 bases. This CDR3 is 17 amino acids long. The CDR3 is CASSRTLGQGSDYGYTF. CDR3 coding DNA: TGTGCCAGCTCACGAACTCTGGGACAGGGAAGCGACTATGGCTACACCTTC. The full variable domain, rest sourced from reference TRBV18 and TRBJ1-2, is NAGVMQNPRHLVRRRGQEARLRCSPMKGHSHVYWYRQLPEEGLKFMVYLQKENIIDESGMPKERFSAEFPKEGPSILRIQQVVRGDSAAYFCASSRTLGQGSDYGYTFGSGTRLTVV.

The sample holds one count of this clone. The chain combines TRBV23-1 with TRBJ1-5; 10 nucleotides agree with TRBD1. TRBV23-1 falls under the ORF class, with uncertain function. CDR3 length: 15 residues. The J segment lost 6 bases and the V segment lost 2 bases, leaving 4 bases of the junction unmatched. The CDR3 protein is CASSQRTGGGQPQHF. In DNA, the CDR3 is TGCGCCAGCAGTCAAAGGACAGGGGGAGGTCAGCCCCAGCATTTT.